A single sample gave rise to the 30 T cell receptor beta chains below, sequenced in a study of blood T cell repertoires in COVID-19. The protocol was immunoSEQ multiplex PCR, while the TCRdb copy is restricted to in-frame clones and leaves out a portion. The sample has 350,000 to 400,000 clones; roughly 92% are singletons. The specimen was PBMCs or T cells enriched from blood (not recorded which). Every receptor here comes from a middle-aged woman who had been exposed to COVID-19.

V gene TRBV4-1 combines with J gene TRBJ1-1; D remains unclear. V shed 4 bases and J shed 1 base, with 13 bases lying between them. CDR1 MGHRA and CDR2 YSYEKL come from the germline V gene. This CDR3 comprises 15 residues. CDR3 in DNA: TGCGCCAGCAGCCCGGTTGGGGAGAAGAACACTGAAGCTTTCTTT. It specifies CASSPVGEKNTEAFF.

V usage is TRBV6-2 or TRBV6-3 and J usage is TRBJ2-1; 8 bases map to TRBD1. Losses at the gene ends were 0 bases for V and 4 bases for J; bases not matched to a gene: 2. The CDR3 extends over 15 amino acids. The germline CDR1 and CDR2 sequences are MNHEY and SVGEGT. The CDR3 region is CASSYSGQVYNEQFF. In nucleotides, the CDR3 is TGTGCCAGCAGTTACTCGGGACAGGTGTACAATGAGCAGTTCTTC.

The rearrangement joins TRBV24-1 to TRBJ2-7, with 10 positions matching TRBD1. In germline, CDR1 is KGHDR, CDR2 SFDVKD. The CDR3 consists of 16 residues. After removal of 2 bases from V and 2 bases from J, the junction contained 5 bases not matched to a gene. Here the CDR3 DNA reads TGTGCCACCAGTGATTCCGGGACAGGGGTTCCCTACGAGCAGTACTTC. It translates to CATSDSGTGVPYEQYF.

The genes are TRBV5-5 and TRBJ1-2; TRBD1 is a possible D gene (6 bases). V lost 2 bases, J lost 4 bases, and 15 bases lay in between. The CDR3 contains 15 residues. CDR1 and CDR2 (germline): SGHKS, YYEKEE (reference sequence). CDR3 nucleotides: TGTGCCAGCAGCTTTTGGGACAAGAGGACCTATGGCTACACCTTC. This encodes CASSFWDKRTYGYTF.

V and J are TRBV7-9 and TRBJ2-3; TRBD1 agrees at 7 bases. The trim removed 4 bases at V and 3 bases at J, leaving 16 bases unmatched. The CDR3 runs 18 residues. Germline V lookup: CDR1 SEHNR, CDR2 FQNEAQ (reference sequence). The CDR3, as DNA: TGTGCCAGCAGCTCGAGACAGGGCGGCCCTTCCGTTACAGATACGCAGTATTTT. This translates into CASSSRQGGPSVTDTQYF.

This clone was seen just once. CDR3 coding DNA: TGTGCCAGCAGACTAGGACAGGGTTATCAGCCCCAGCATTTT. This gives the protein CASRLGQGYQPQHF. V gene TRBV6-6 combines with J gene TRBJ1-5, with TRBD1 matching over 8 bases. With 6 bases clipped from V and 5 bases from J, the junction kept 6 bases outside the gene matches. The CDR3 spans 14 residues. CDR1 is MNHNY and CDR2 is SVGAGI in the germline V gene (reference sequence).

This clone was picked up one time. V gene TRBV5-1 combines with J gene TRBJ2-2; 7 bases line up with TRBD1. The junction had 7 bases not matched to a gene; V was cut back by 7 bases and J by 1 base. CDR3 length equals 15 residues. Germline V CDR1 and CDR2: SGHRS, YFSETQ. CDR3 residues: CASGSTGMNTGELFF. CDR3 DNA: TGCGCCAGCGGATCGACAGGGATGAACACCGGGGAGCTGTTTTTT.

This clone showed up just a few times. Here the CDR3 reads CASRVKGDTHEQYF. The CDR3 DNA is TGTGCCAGTAGAGTAAAGGGGGACACCCACGAGCAGTACTTC. This chain uses TRBV19 with TRBJ2-7; possible D gene TRBD1, 6 bases. Per germline, CDR1 LNHDA and CDR2 SQIVND (reference sequence). The CDR3 contains 14 residues. Trimming took off 6 bases at V and 5 bases at J, with 17 bases between the two ends.

The sample holds many counts of this clone. This chain connects TRBV5-1 to TRBJ2-1, with TRBD2 matching 10 bases. Unmatched junction bases numbered 4, after V lost 0 bases and J lost 4 bases. CDR3 size: 16 residues. Germline CDR1 reads SGHRS; CDR2 reads YFSETQ. CDR3 coding DNA: TGCGCCAGCAGCTTGGAGGTAGCGGGGGGATACAATGAGCAGTTCTTC. This codes for CASSLEVAGGYNEQFF.

The J gene is TRBJ1-2, the V gene TRBV12-3 or TRBV12-4; TRBD1 aligns across 9 bases. This CDR3 has 12 residues. V shed 6 bases, J shed 8 bases, and the junction held 4 bases outside the gene matches. CDR3 loop: CASSGTGYGYTF. The CDR3 coding sequence is TGTGCCAGCAGCGGGACAGGGTACGGCTACACCTTC.

This rearrangement joins TRBV2 to TRBJ2-3, with TRBD1 identical over 7 bases. The CDR3 is 15 residues long. Trimming at V came to 6 bases and at J to 1 base, leaving 7 bases not matched to a gene. Germline V gene sequence: CDR1 SNHLY, CDR2 FYNNEI. DNA for the CDR3: TGTGCCAGCAGACGACAGGGCAGGGGCACAGATACGCAGTATTTT. It codes for CASRRQGRGTDTQYF. The variable domain in full, with the rest retrieved from reference TRBV2 and TRBJ2-3, is EPEVTQTPSHQVTQMGQEVILRCVPISNHLYFYWYRQILGQKVEFLVSFYNNEISEKSEIFDDQFSVERPDGSNFTLKIRSTKLEDSAMYFCASRRQGRGTDTQYFGPGTRLTVL.

The V call is TRBV18, the J call TRBJ1-3; D may be TRBD1 (6 bases). From germline, CDR1 is KGHSH and CDR2 LQKENI. The CDR3 consists of 14 residues. The V and J ends lost 0 bases and 8 bases respectively, with 11 bases between them. This CDR3 reads CASSPPGAGDTIYF. CDR3 nucleotide sequence: TGTGCCAGCTCACCACCGGGGGCCGGGGACACCATATATTTT.

V and J are TRBV4-1 and TRBJ1-2; D is possibly TRBD1 (6 bases). Deletions cut 4 bases from V and 1 base from J, with 10 bases between. CDR3 length: 14 residues. Germline V gives CDR1 MGHRA, CDR2 YSYEKL. The chain's CDR3 is CASSLHRDNYGYTF. The DNA of the CDR3 is TGCGCCAGCAGCCTTCACAGGGATAACTATGGCTACACCTTC.

This chain links TRBV9 with TRBJ1-2; no definite D call. V dropped 6 bases and J dropped 6 bases, with 30 bases sitting between them. The CDR3 totals 18 residues. Germline CDR1 SGDLS, CDR2 YYNGEE. CDR3 nucleotides: TGTGCCAGCACACTGTCGGGATCTCCGCGGGAGATGAACGATGGCTACACCTTC. This codes for CASTLSGSPREMNDGYTF.

The chain couples TRBV10-1 to TRBJ2-3, with a tentative D call TRBD1 (5 bases). V gave up 6 bases and J gave up 1 base, with 8 bases separating them. In germline, CDR1 is WNHNN, CDR2 SYGVQD (reference sequence). This CDR3 has 13 amino acids. The CDR3 is CASSPTGTDTQYF. CDR3 nucleotides: TGCGCCAGCAGCCCGACAGGCACAGATACGCAGTATTTT.

This sequence joins TRBV19 and TRBJ2-2; possibly TRBD2 for D (6 bases). V lost 1 base to trimming and J lost 2 bases, with 14 bases between them. CDR3 length equals 17 residues. Germline CDR1 and CDR2: LNHDA and SQIVND (reference sequence). Here the CDR3 reads CASSIGRGLFNTGELFF. CDR3 in DNA: TGTGCCAGTAGTATAGGCCGGGGGTTGTTTAACACCGGGGAGCTGTTTTTT.

The chain carries TRBV5-1 and TRBJ2-7, with 11 bases lining up with TRBD2. The CDR3 spans 16 residues. The germline CDR1 and CDR2 sequences are SGHRS and YFSETQ. The V gene end was trimmed by 1 base and the J gene end by 2 bases; junction bases not matched to a gene: 5. The CDR3 DNA reads TGCGCCAGCAGCTTGCAGGCTAGCGGGGGGCCCTACGAGCAGTACTTC. This encodes CASSLQASGGPYEQYF.

The genes are TRBV9 and TRBJ1-4; D remains ambiguous. The CDR3 is made up of 14 amino acids. The V gene lost 4 bases and the J gene lost 8 bases, with 15 bases spanning the gap. Germline V lookup: CDR1 SGDLS, CDR2 YYNGEE. The CDR3 protein is CASSPQSGDEKLFF. For the CDR3, the DNA is TGTGCCAGCAGCCCACAGTCGGGAGACGAAAAACTGTTTTTT.

This chain links TRBV13 with TRBJ1-2; a weak D match, TRBD1 (6 bases). Trimming took 4 bases from V and 3 from J, leaving 12 bases between them. CDR3 length: 14 amino acids. Per the germline V gene, CDR1 is PRHDT and CDR2 is FYEKMQ (reference sequence). The DNA of the CDR3 is TGTGCCAGCAGCTCCAGGGGCTATGACTATGGCTACACCTTC. It specifies CASSSRGYDYGYTF.

This clone has only one observation. The CDR3 spells CASSYSRTLNTEAFF. The CDR3 nucleotides read TGTGCCAGCAGCTACTCCCGGACTTTGAACACTGAAGCTTTCTTT. V and J are TRBV11-2 and TRBJ1-1, with D unclear. The CDR3 totals 15 residues. Trimming took 4 bases from V and 0 from J, leaving 12 bases between them. Per germline, CDR1 SGHAT and CDR2 FQNNGV.

V and J are TRBV3-1 (or the pseudogene TRBV3-2) and TRBJ1-2; D unresolved. V lost 5 bases and J 3 bases, leaving 13 bases between the germline ends. CDR1 and CDR2 from the germline V gene are LGHDT and YNNKEL (reference sequence). CDR3 length: 14 amino acids. The CDR3 DNA reads as TGTGCCAGCAGCGGAGAGTCTTCGTACTATGGCTACACCTTC. This sequence encodes CASSGESSYYGYTF.

The chain is built from TRBV7-2 and TRBJ1-5, with 8 nucleotides matching TRBD1. V was pared by 1 base and J by 3 bases, with 8 bases of the junction left unmatched. CDR1 SGHTA and CDR2 FQGNSA come from the germline V gene. This CDR3 has 17 amino acids. The CDR3 region is CASSLVTGQGANQPQHF. CDR3 DNA sequence: TGTGCCAGCAGCTTAGTTACAGGACAGGGTGCCAATCAGCCCCAGCATTTT.

The chain couples TRBV18 to TRBJ2-1; possible D gene TRBD1, 6 bases. Between the trimmed V and J ends, which lost 2 bases and 2 bases, there was a span of 10 bases. Germline V gene data show CDR1 as KGHSH and CDR2 as LQKENI. The CDR3 is 15 residues long. The CDR3 loop is CASSPSRGAYNEQFF. CDR3 sequence (DNA): TGTGCCAGCTCACCATCCAGGGGAGCCTACAATGAGCAGTTCTTC.

The chain uses TRBV10-1 and TRBJ2-7, with 8 nucleotides matching TRBD2. This CDR3 contains 13 residues. Germline loops: CDR1 WNHNN, CDR2 SYGVQD (reference sequence). The ends lost 4 bases at V and 2 bases at J; junction bases unmatched: 1. In DNA form, the CDR3 reads TGCGCCAGCAGTGTTAGCGGGGCCTACGAGCAGTACTTC. This gives the protein CASSVSGAYEQYF.

The sample holds one count of this clone. This chain joins TRBV7-9 and TRBJ1-2; tentative D call: TRBD1 (5 bases). Between the trimmed V and J ends, which lost 3 bases and 8 bases, there was a span of 10 bases. Germline V lookup: CDR1 SEHNR, CDR2 FQNEAQ (reference sequence). The CDR3 runs to 12 residues. The CDR3 is CASSFGGVGYTF. Written as DNA, the CDR3 is TGTGCCAGCAGCTTCGGGGGTGTGGGCTACACCTTC.

The chain has TRBV4-2 and TRBJ1-1; TRBD1 aligns across 8 bases. The CDR3 contains 14 residues. With 2 bases clipped from V and 4 bases from J, the junction kept 3 bases outside the gene matches. Germline V lookup: CDR1 LGHNA, CDR2 YNFKEQ. As DNA, the CDR3 is TGTGCCAGCAGCCAATTCCAGGGGGCCACTGAAGCTTTCTTT. Its translation: CASSQFQGATEAFF.

This rearrangement joins TRBV6-5 to TRBJ1-6; 8 nucleotides match TRBD1. The CDR3 covers 13 residues. Germline values: CDR1 MNHEY, CDR2 SVGAGI. V dropped 7 bases and J dropped 8; count of bases not matched to a gene: 4. The CDR3 region is CASKSGGHSPLHF. CDR3 sequence (DNA): TGTGCCAGCAAGTCAGGGGGCCATTCACCCCTCCACTTT.

V is TRBV5-1 and J is TRBJ1-1; D possibly corresponds to TRBD1 (5 bases). Germline CDR1 and CDR2: SGHRS and YFSETQ. The CDR3 totals 19 residues. The germline V and J ends were trimmed by 4 bases and 3 bases, with 28 bases remaining between them. CDR3: CASSKVKKEGAKLDTEAFF. In DNA form, the CDR3 reads TGCGCCAGCAGCAAAGTAAAAAAAGAAGGGGCAAAGTTGGACACTGAAGCTTTCTTT.

V gene TRBV5-4 combines with J gene TRBJ2-4; D is possibly TRBD2 (5 bases). The V and J ends lost 0 bases and 0 bases respectively, with 13 bases between them. The CDR3 consists of 17 residues. CDR1 and CDR2 (germline): SGHNT, YYREEE (reference sequence). CDR3 sequence: CASSLGGSVPAKNIQYF. CDR3 in DNA: TGTGCCAGCAGCTTGGGGGGTAGCGTACCAGCCAAAAACATTCAGTACTTC.

A single count supports this clone. The V and J genes are TRBV19 and TRBJ2-1; 11 bases line up with TRBD2. J was trimmed by 7 bases and V by 11 bases; bases with no gene match: 13. Germline V gene sequence: CDR1 LNHDA, CDR2 SQIVND (reference sequence). CDR3 length: 15 amino acids. This CDR3 is CALAGLAGWSNEQFF. CDR3 DNA sequence: TGTGCCTTAGCCGGACTAGCGGGTTGGTCTAATGAGCAGTTCTTC.